Listed here are 8 T cell receptor beta chains from one sample, sequenced in a study of blood T cell repertoires in COVID-19. TCRdb keeps only in-frame clones here, not all; method: immunoSEQ multiplex PCR. The sample consists of 100,000 to 150,000 clones, 87% of them appearing once. Sequencing input: peripheral blood. These TCRs come from a man aged 50 or older with active COVID-19.

The chain recombines TRBV12-2 with TRBJ2-6; TRBD1, the D gene given by the table, was not confirmed from the DNA. TRBV12-2 is a pseudogene locus. This CDR3 has 19 residues. The CDR3: CASRTSRARRHSGANVLTF. The CDR3 coding sequence is TGTGCAAGTCGCACTTCGAGAGCCAGGCGACACTCTGGGGCCAACGTCCTGACTTTC.

The V gene is TRBV19, the J gene TRBJ1-1; TRBD1 aligns across 7 bases. This CDR3 has 15 amino acids. The junction had 10 bases not matched to a gene; V was cut back by 5 bases and J by 4 bases. Looked up from germline, CDR1 is LNHDA and CDR2 is SQIVND (reference sequence). Here the CDR3 DNA reads TGTGCCAGTAGTGAATTAACAGGGGTGGTCACTGAAGCTTTCTTT. Translating gives CASSELTGVVTEAFF.

The rearrangement joins TRBV4-1 to TRBJ2-7; 8 positions agree with TRBD2. V shed 7 bases, J shed 2 bases, and the junction held 13 bases outside the gene matches. Germline V gene data show CDR1 as MGHRA and CDR2 as YSYEKL. The CDR3 is made up of 16 amino acids. In DNA, the CDR3 is TGCGCCAGCACCCGGGAGGGCGGGCCGGGCACCTACGAGCAGTACTTC. This gives the protein CASTREGGPGTYEQYF.

This clone was seen repeatedly, ten times or more. Other DNA sequences from this sample encode an identical CDR3 as well. J is TRBJ1-4 and V is TRBV15; D is possibly TRBD1 (6 bases). Between the trimmed V and J ends, which lost 8 bases and 4 bases, there was a span of 14 bases. The CDR3 is 14 residues long. Germline CDR1 and CDR2: LNHNV and YYDKDF (reference sequence). The CDR3 DNA is TGTGCCACCTCGCGGGGGGCCCTTAATGAAAAACTGTTTTTT. Translating gives CATSRGALNEKLFF.

The gene calls are TRBV7-9 and TRBJ1-2; the D gene is possibly TRBD1 (5 bases). The V end lost 5 bases, the J end lost 3 bases, and 10 bases lay between the germline ends. The CDR3 contains 13 residues. Germline CDR1 SEHNR, CDR2 FQNEAQ (reference sequence). CDR3 sequence (DNA): TGTGCCAGCAGCATACCAGGGTACTATGGCTACACCTTC. Translated, it gives CASSIPGYYGYTF.

The chain uses TRBV4-3 and TRBJ1-3; D is unresolved. Germline CDR1 reads LGHNA; CDR2 reads YSLEER. This CDR3 is 14 amino acids long. V was pared by 4 bases and J by 0 bases, with 7 bases between. In DNA, the CDR3 is TGCGCCAGCAGCCCTTATGTCTCTGGAAACACCATATATTTT. It yields the protein CASSPYVSGNTIYF.

This chain links TRBV2 with TRBJ2-3; 13 bases line up with TRBD2. Losses at the gene ends were 4 bases for V and 2 bases for J; bases not matched to a gene: 3. CDR1 is SNHLY, CDR2 FYNNEI, per germline. The CDR3 has 16 amino acids. The CDR3 loop reads CASSVGLAGATDTQYF. In nucleotides, the CDR3 is TGTGCCAGCAGTGTTGGACTAGCGGGGGCCACAGATACGCAGTATTTT.

This clone was seen only a few times. The chain uses TRBV29-1 and TRBJ2-3; TRBD2 matches at 8 bases. The V segment lost 6 bases and the J segment 8 bases; nucleotides outside the gene matches: 4. Germline lookup yields CDR1 SQVTM and CDR2 ANQGSEA. The CDR3 spans 11 residues. As DNA, the CDR3 is TGCAGCGTGGACACTAGCGGTACGCAGTATTTT. This encodes CSVDTSGTQYF.